The clone carrying this TCR beta chain was seen a handful of times. Its antigen is still unknown. Both CD4+ and CD8+ T cells were separated by sorting PBMCs. This sample was taken from a study of CD8+ T cells in alopecia areata. Study-level findings and limits: The study also sequences resident alphabeta T cells of normal skin in scalp samples. More clonal than normal scalp was lesional scalp, particularly alopecia totalis/universalis.

Isolated RNA was reverse transcribed into cDNA used as the sequencing template. TCRdb keeps only in-frame clones here, not all; method: immunoSEQ multiplex PCR. Here the sample spans more than 95,000 clones, approximately 60% being singletons. The clonotype originates from a human donor in good health. Input material: CD4+ T cells sorted from blood.

The CDR3 region has the DNA TGCAGCGACACGACAGGGCTCGGCTACACCTTC. Its translation: CSDTTGLGYTF. The chain links TRBV29-1 to TRBJ1-2, with 7 bases matching TRBD1. The ends lost 7 bases at V and 8 bases at J; junction bases unmatched: 7. CDR1 SQVTM and CDR2 ANQGSEA come from the germline V gene. The length of the CDR3 is 11 residues.